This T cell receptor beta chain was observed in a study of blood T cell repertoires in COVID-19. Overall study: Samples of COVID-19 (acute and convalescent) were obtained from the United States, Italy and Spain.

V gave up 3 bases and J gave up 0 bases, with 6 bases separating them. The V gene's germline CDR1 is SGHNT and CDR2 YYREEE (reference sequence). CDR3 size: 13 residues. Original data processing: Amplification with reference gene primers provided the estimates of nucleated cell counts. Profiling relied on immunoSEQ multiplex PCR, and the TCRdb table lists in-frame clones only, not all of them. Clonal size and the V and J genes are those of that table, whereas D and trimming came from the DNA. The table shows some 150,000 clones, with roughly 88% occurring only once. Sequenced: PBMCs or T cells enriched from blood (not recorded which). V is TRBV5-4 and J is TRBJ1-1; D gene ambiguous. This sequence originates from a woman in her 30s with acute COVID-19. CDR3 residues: CASSSQMNTEAFF. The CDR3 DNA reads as TGTGCCAGCAGCTCCCAGATGAACACTGAAGCTTTCTTT.